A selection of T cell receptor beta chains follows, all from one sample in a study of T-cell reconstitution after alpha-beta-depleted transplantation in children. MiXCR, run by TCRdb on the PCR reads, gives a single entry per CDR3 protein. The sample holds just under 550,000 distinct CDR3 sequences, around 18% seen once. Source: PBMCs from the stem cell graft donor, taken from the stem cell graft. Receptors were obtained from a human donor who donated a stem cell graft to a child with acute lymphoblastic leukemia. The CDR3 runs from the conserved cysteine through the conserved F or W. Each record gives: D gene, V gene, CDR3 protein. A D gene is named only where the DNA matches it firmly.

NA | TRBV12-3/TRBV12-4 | CASGAGVSTDTQYF
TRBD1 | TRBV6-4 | CASSEGTGIAGELFF
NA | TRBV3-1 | CASSPSASTDTQYF
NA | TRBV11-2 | CASGRPATDTQYF
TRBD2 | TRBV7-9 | CASSSGLAGPYEQYF
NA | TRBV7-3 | CASSLRTLNEQFF
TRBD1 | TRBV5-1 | CASSLAGTVNEKLFF
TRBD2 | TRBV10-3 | CAIAGASGYNEQFF
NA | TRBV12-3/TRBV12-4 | CAILGESNEQFF
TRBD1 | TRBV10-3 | CATSHEQGSYEQYF
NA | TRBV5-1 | CASSLPTATDTQYF
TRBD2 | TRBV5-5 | CASSPLAVDYNEQFF
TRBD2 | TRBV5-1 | CASSTGTGGNEQYF
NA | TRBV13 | CASSSRGATDTQYF
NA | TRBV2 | CASSVYGSSYEQYF
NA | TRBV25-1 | CASSDYSPREFF
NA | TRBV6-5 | CASSYVSGTPFEQYF
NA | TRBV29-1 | CSVESGFNNEQFF
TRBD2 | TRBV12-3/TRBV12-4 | CASRGLAEIYNEQFF
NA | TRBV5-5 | CASSPGQVGRETQYF
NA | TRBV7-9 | CASTYPLRDGEEKLFF
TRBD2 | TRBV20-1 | CSARGTSGRVGGSEQYF
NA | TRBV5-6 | CASSLVDDQPQHF
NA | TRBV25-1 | CASSESGSPSYGYTF
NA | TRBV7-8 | CASSLATGTSNTGELFF
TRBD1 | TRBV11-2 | CASTRRDRGRIDEKLFF
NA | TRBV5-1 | CASSLEGEGSPLHF
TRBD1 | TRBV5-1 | CASSWTGAQETQYF
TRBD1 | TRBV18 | CASSPFWDREKNEQYF
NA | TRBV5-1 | CASSPILEETQYF
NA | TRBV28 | CASSSGSRETQYF
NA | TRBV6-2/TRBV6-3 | CASSYSQREQEHEQYF
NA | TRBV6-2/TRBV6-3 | CASTLYNEQFF
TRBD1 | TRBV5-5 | CASSGDRGEQFF
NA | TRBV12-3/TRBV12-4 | CASIRDLSNEQFF
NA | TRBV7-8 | CASSMRTPRSNQPQHF
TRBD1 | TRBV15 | CATSSGAGRGPETQYF
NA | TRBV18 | CASLGLRPETQYF
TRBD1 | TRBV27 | CASSRGPLPAGGEQYF
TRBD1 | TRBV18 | CASSTSQGGTYNEQFF
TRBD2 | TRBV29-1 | CSVDLGGRSEQFF
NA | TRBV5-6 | CASGEGQSYEQYF
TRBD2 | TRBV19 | CASSTGTSAYFYNEQFF
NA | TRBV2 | CAAEGMGPYEQYF
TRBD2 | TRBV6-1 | CASMRGTSGSGAQYF
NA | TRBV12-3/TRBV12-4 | CASSLEGTPVYGYTF
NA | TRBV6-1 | CASSPVRQAGANVLTF
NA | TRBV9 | CASSVGHRGPLNTEAFF
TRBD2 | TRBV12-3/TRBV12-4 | CASSQLAGGPADF
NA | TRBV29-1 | CSVDRGSGYTEAFF
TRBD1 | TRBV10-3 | CAISELTGNVLIRSGANVLTF
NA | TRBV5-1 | CASSLDRVGQTGYTF
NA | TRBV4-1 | CASSQTPNSVQETQYF
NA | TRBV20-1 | CSASPASGAWNTGELFF
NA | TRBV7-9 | CASSFPQGGNTIYF